One sample yielded the 3 T cell receptor delta chains listed below, sequenced in a study of gamma-delta T cells after stem cell transplantation. TCRdb re-identified clones in the RT-PCR reads via CATT. The sample contains 13,000 to 15,000 delta-chain clones, roughly 32% of which appear only once. The sequenced material came from gamma-delta T cells. All receptors derive from a human donor. It is not recorded whose cells these are; they may come from a transplant donor.

V is TRDV2 and J is TRDJ3; D not certain. Germline loops: CDR1 GEAIGNYY, CDR2 EKD. The ends were cut back, 0 bases at V and 3 bases at J, with 11 bases in the middle. CDR3 length equals 17 residues. In nucleotides, the CDR3 is TGTGCCTGTGACACCGGTGGGACAAACTGGGACACCCGACAGATGTTTTTC. This encodes CACDTGGTNWDTRQMFF.

In the case of this clone: A single base is all that separates this from a far larger clone, so a read error is likely. This CDR3 is also generated by other DNA sequences in the sample. The J gene is TRDJ2, the V gene TRDV2; 10 nucleotides match TRDD3. This CDR3 is 14 amino acids long. The germline CDR1 and CDR2 sequences are GEAIGNYY and EKD. The CDR3 region is CACDILGDTAQLFF. CDR3 nucleotides: TGTGCCTGCGACATACTGGGGGATACAGCACAACTCTTCTTT.

This clone was seen a few times. The V and J genes are TRAV29/DV5 and TRDJ2, with 10 bases that match TRDD3. CDR1 and CDR2 from the germline V gene are NSMFDY and ISSIKDK. This CDR3 comprises 21 residues. With 3 bases clipped from V and 3 bases from J, the junction kept 23 bases outside the gene matches. The CDR3 DNA reads TGTGCAGCAATTGAGGTATCCAGACTGTCGGGGGGATACGATATGACAGCACAACTCTTCTTT. Protein: CAAIEVSRLSGGYDMTAQLFF.